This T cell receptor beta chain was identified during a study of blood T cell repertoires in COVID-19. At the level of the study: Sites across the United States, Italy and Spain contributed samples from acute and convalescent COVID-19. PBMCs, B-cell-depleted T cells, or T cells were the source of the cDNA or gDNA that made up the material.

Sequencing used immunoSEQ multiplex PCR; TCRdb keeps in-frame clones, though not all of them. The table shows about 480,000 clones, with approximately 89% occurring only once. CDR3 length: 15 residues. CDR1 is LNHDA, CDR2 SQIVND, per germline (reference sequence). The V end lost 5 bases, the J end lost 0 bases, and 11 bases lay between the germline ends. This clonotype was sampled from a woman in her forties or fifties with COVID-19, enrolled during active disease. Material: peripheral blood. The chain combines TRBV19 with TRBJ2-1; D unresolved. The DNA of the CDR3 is TGTGCCAGTAGTTTCCGACTGGGCTCCTACAATGAGCAGTTCTTC. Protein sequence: CASSFRLGSYNEQFF.